This T cell receptor beta chain was sequenced during a study of T cell repertoires and leukemia-associated antigens (dated by TCRdb to between 2018 and 2021). General notes on the study: Each sample yielded about 5.1 to 7 million read pairs and roughly 3.3 to 5.0 million effective reads, about 16 million effective reads overall. Using in vitro peptide stimulation of healthy T cells, the study set out to figure out what antigen is recognized by a TCR Vbeta21 clone that had previously been found in CML patients. Paper-wide results and their limitations: Antigen specificity and function of the expanded clones were not tested directly and required further investigation. Across the four groups, there were no significant differences in the numbers of Vbeta genes (roughly 58), Jbeta genes (over 12), VDJ rearrangements, or unique CDR3s.

This clonotype is labeled medium-sized (0.01 to 0.1%). Its binding antigen is unknown. Within one base of it there is no much larger clone, and no base qualities were kept. TRIzol reagent was used to extract total RNA from the cultured T cells. 5' rapid amplification of cDNA ends (5'RACE) was the method used to amplify TCRbeta libraries from the RNA. Before sequencing, Qubit, an Agilent instrument, and quantitative PCR were used to check library concentration and integrity. Sequencing of qualified libraries was performed on Illumina HiSeq or MiSeq by a commercial service provider. The authors' analysis ran thus. MiXCR version 1.8.2 was used to identify TCR sequences in each sample. For a clone to count as qualified, its CDR3 had to be longer than four amino acids, its nucleotide length had to be in-frame, and the clone could not contain a stop codon. A read containing the complete CDR3 structure was counted as an effective read. Expanded clones were validated by RT-PCR with 24 Vbeta primers, GeneScan spectratyping, and Sanger sequencing. TCRdb's own reprocessing of the public reads used fastp at Q25 and MiXCR and kept productive beta chains. One record per CDR3 amino acid sequence lists the most common genes and DNA. These V and J calls originate from TCRdb's pipeline instead of the authors' own analysis. The sample has fewer than 15,000 distinct CDR3 sequences on record, about two fifths of them singletons. Less than 40% of the sample comes from the top ten.

The CDR3 goes from the cysteine to the phenylalanine over 14 residues. The DNA shown is the 42-base CDR3, in frame from base 1. The junction carries 2 bases between V and J, which are trimmed by 1 base and 1 base respectively. Sequences SGHVS (CDR1) and FNYEAQ (CDR2) are obtained from the germline V gene. CD3+ T cells were first rested overnight at less than 3 million cells/mL in RPMI 1640 without fetal bovine serum. Following the manufacturer's instructions, MACS immunomagnetic beads were used to pull CD3+ T cells out of the PBMCs. The V and J genes are TRBV7-6 and TRBJ2-6; too little of a D gene remains to name it. What was sequenced was CD3+ T cells sorted from blood and cultured. This TCR came from a female donor in good health. This receptor has the CDR3 CASSLGSGANVLTF. The nucleotide sequence is TGTGCCAGCAGCTTAGGTTCTGGGGCCAACGTCCTGACTTTC.